The rows below give T cell receptor beta chains drawn from one sample of a study of control samples from healthy donors and cancer patients. The data were produced by immunoSEQ multiplex PCR, yet TCRdb's version contains in-frame clones alone and is incomplete. The repertoire holds about 160,000 clones, with 90% to 95% as singletons. Specimen: blood. These receptors all stem from a woman aged 40 to 50 in good health. Each CDR3 is given with its conserved first and last residue. A D gene is named only where the DNA matches it firmly. Size is stated for part of the rows, as once, few or many counts, or as a class when the clone is expanded.

TRBJ1-3,NA,NA,TRBV19,TGTGCCAGTAGTATTGGGAGCTCTGGAAACACCATATATTTT,CASSIGSSGNTIYF
TRBJ1-5,NA,NA,TRBV6-5,TGTGCCAGCAGTTACGGGGGATGGGATAGCAATCAGCCCCAGCATTTT,CASSYGGWDSNQPQHF
TRBJ2-1,NA,TRBD1,TRBV11-2,TGTGCCAGCAGCTTCACCGGGACAGATTTCGGGGAGCAGTTCTTC,CASSFTGTDFGEQFF
TRBJ1-2,NA,TRBD1,TRBV18,TGTGCCAGCTCACCCGGAGACAGGGGGTATGGCTACACCTTC,CASSPGDRGYGYTF
TRBJ1-2,NA,TRBD1,TRBV4-3,TGCGCCAGCAGCTTTTCCGGGACAGGGTATCTTGGCTACACCTTC,CASSFSGTGYLGYTF
TRBJ1-1,NA,TRBD1,TRBV2,TGTGCCAGCAGTGGGGACAGGGGATTGAACACTGAAGCTTTCTTT,CASSGDRGLNTEAFF
TRBJ1-1,NA,NA,TRBV3-1/TRBV3-2,TGTGCCAGCAGCCACCTGACACCTTCAGTGACTGAAGCTTTCTTT,CASSHLTPSVTEAFF
TRBJ2-5,NA,TRBD2,TRBV6-5,TGTGCCAGCAGTCGGACTAGCGGCCAAGAGACCCAGTACTTC,CASSRTSGQETQYF
TRBJ1-6,few,NA,TRBV5-4,TGTGCCAGCAGCTCAAACAGGGCGCGCGGTGGTAATTCACCCCTCCACTTT,CASSSNRARGGNSPLHF
TRBJ2-7,NA,NA,TRBV5-8,TGTGCCAGCAGCCGGGACGTCACCTACGAGCAGTACTTC,CASSRDVTYEQYF
TRBJ1-2,NA,NA,TRBV10-3,TGTGCCATCAGTGAGTCAGACACCCCCGGAGATGGCTACACCTTC,CAISESDTPGDGYTF
TRBJ1-2,few,NA,TRBV7-9,TGTGCCAGCAGCTTAGCTCCCAGCGGCTACACCTTC,CASSLAPSGYTF
TRBJ1-1,NA,NA,TRBV11-2,TGTGCCAGCAGCCGGACAGCGGCCGACACTGAAGCTTTCTTT,CASSRTAADTEAFF
TRBJ2-1,NA,TRBD2,TRBV6-4,TGTGCCAGCAAGAAAAGATTTCTAGCGGGAGTGGATGTCTTC,CASKKRFLAGVDVF
TRBJ1-4,NA,NA,TRBV5-1,TGCGCCAGCAGCGTCACCCGGACGAGGACGGGGGAAAAACTGTTTTTT,CASSVTRTRTGEKLFF
TRBJ2-1,NA,NA,TRBV9,TGTGCCAGCAGCGTCGGAGGGAGACCAGGGTTGGCGGGCAATGAGCAGTTCTTC,CASSVGGRPGLAGNEQFF
TRBJ1-2,NA,NA,TRBV11-2,TGTGCCAGCAGCTTAGTTACTAACTATGGCTACACCTTC,CASSLVTNYGYTF
TRBJ1-5,NA,NA,TRBV9,TGTGCCAGCAGCAGCGACTTAAATAGCAATCAGCCCCAGCATTTT,CASSSDLNSNQPQHF
TRBJ1-1,NA,NA,TRBV5-1,TGCGCCAGCAGCCCCACGGGCCCTGAAGCTTTCTTT,CASSPTGPEAFF
TRBJ2-3,NA,TRBD2,TRBV11-3,TGTGCCAGCAGCCAGACTAGCGGGGGAAATACGCAGTATTTT,CASSQTSGGNTQYF
TRBJ2-1,NA,NA,TRBV6-5,TGTGCCAGCAGTTTAGTAGAACCCTGGGTGCATGAGCAGTTCTTC,CASSLVEPWVHEQFF
TRBJ1-2,once,NA,TRBV18,TGTGCCAGCTCACCCCAGGGGAACTATGGCTACACCTTC,CASSPQGNYGYTF
TRBJ1-1,NA,NA,TRBV19,TGTGCCAGTAGCATAAAATCAGGGGCCGAAGCTTTCTTT,CASSIKSGAEAFF
TRBJ2-4,NA,NA,TRBV2,TGTGCCAGCAGTTATATTGGGGCCAAAAACATTCAGTACTTC,CASSYIGAKNIQYF
TRBJ2-7,NA,TRBD1,TRBV6-2/TRBV6-3,TGTGCCAGCAGTTCCGGACAGGGGGCATCCTACGAGCAGTACTTC,CASSSGQGASYEQYF
TRBJ1-3,once,NA,TRBV4-3,TGCGCCAGCAGCCAAGATCCCACAGGGTCCGGAAACACCATATATTTT,CASSQDPTGSGNTIYF